This T cell receptor beta chain was captured in a study of Ad26.COV2.S vaccination and SARS-CoV-2 variants. V was pared by 3 bases and J by 1 base, with 17 bases between. This CDR3 spans 17 amino acids. Germline lookup yields CDR1 LNHDA and CDR2 SQIVND (reference sequence). Treatment in this sample: about 20 received Ad26.COV2.S at low or high dose, single or two shots; several received placebo; per-sample allocation not given. The study sampled participants on day 63 after the first vaccine or placebo injection. Sequencing was performed with immunoSEQ multiplex PCR; in TCRdb, only in-frame clones are kept and a portion is missing. The sample shows nearly 400,000 clones, 89% of them seen only once.

Sequenced here: peripheral blood, sampled in a trial of Ad26.COV2.S vaccine versus placebo. The clonotype was recovered from a person aged 18-60 years who received the Ad26.COV2.S COVID-19 vaccine or a placebo. The J gene is TRBJ2-3, the V gene TRBV19, with D possibly called TRBD1 or TRBD2 (5 bases each). CDR3 region: CASSIGSGDPRTDTQYF. The CDR3 DNA follows: TGTGCCAGTAGTATTGGGAGTGGGGACCCCCGCACAGATACGCAGTATTTT.